Listed below are T cell receptor beta chains from one sample, sequenced in a study of cytomegalovirus exposure and HLA in healthy donors. Libraries were prepared by immunoSEQ multiplex PCR; TCRdb keeps only in-frame clonotypes and omits some of them. Among 120,000 or so clones listed, 65% to 85% were seen once. Sequencing was carried out using PBMCs. These receptors originate from a middle-aged woman in good health and CMV-seropositive. CDR3s include the opening cysteine and the closing phenylalanine or tryptophan. A D gene is named only where the DNA matches it firmly. Not all rows give a size; the values are once, few, many and, for expanded clones, a class.

abundance | d_gene | j_gene | v_gene | CDR3nt | CDR3aa
- | - | TRBJ1-1 | TRBV9 | TGTGCCAGCAATACAGGTAGCGGTACTGAAGCTTTCTTT | CASNTGSGTEAFF
- | TRBD2 | TRBJ2-3 | TRBV7-2 | TGTGCCAGCAGCTTAGAACCGGGTAGCGGGAGGGCCGCAGATACGCAGTATTTT | CASSLEPGSGRAADTQYF
- | - | TRBJ2-7 | TRBV9 | TGTGCCAGCAGCGCCGCGGGTAACTCCTACGAGCAGTACTTC | CASSAAGNSYEQYF
- | TRBD2 | TRBJ2-2 | TRBV25-1 | TGTGCCAGCAGTCTCCAGAAGGGACTAGCGGGAGCCTCCGGGGAGCTGTTTTTT | CASSLQKGLAGASGELFF
- | - | TRBJ1-1 | TRBV7-9 | TGTGCCAGCAGCATGCCGGGGTCGAACACTGAAGCTTTCTTT | CASSMPGSNTEAFF
- | - | TRBJ2-6 | TRBV15 | TGTGCCACCAGCAGAGATACGGGTTACTCATCTGGGGCCAACGTCCTGACTTTC | CATSRDTGYSSGANVLTF
- | - | TRBJ1-5 | TRBV7-2 | TGTGCCAGCAGCTTAGAGGGTCAGGGATCCAATCAGCCCCAGCATTTT | CASSLEGQGSNQPQHF
- | - | TRBJ2-5 | TRBV6-1 | TGTGCCAGCAGTGCCATGCAAGAGACCCAGTACTTC | CASSAMQETQYF
- | TRBD2 | TRBJ2-7 | TRBV5-4 | TGTGCCAGCAGCTTGGATGGGGGGGTCTACGAGCAGTACTTC | CASSLDGGVYEQYF
few | - | TRBJ1-2 | TRBV7-3 | TGTGCCAGCAGCTTAAGCCCCGGCGCCGGGTCTGGCTACACCTTC | CASSLSPGAGSGYTF
once | - | TRBJ1-2 | TRBV9 | TGTGCCAGCAGCGTTGGCAGGGTAACTAACTATGGCTACACCTTC | CASSVGRVTNYGYTF
- | TRBD2 | TRBJ2-1 | TRBV2 | TGTGCCAGCAGAGAGAGACTAGCGGGGATCTACAATGAGCAGTTCTTC | CASRERLAGIYNEQFF
- | TRBD1 | TRBJ1-2 | TRBV19 | TGTGCCAGTACCCCGGGACAGGGGGTTTCTAACTATGGCTACACCTTC | CASTPGQGVSNYGYTF
- | - | TRBJ2-5 | TRBV15 | TGTGCCACCAGCAGAGTAGCAGAAGAGACCCAGTACTTC | CATSRVAEETQYF
- | TRBD2 | TRBJ2-3 | TRBV15 | TGTGCCACCAGCGGCGGGAGGGTCACAGATACGCAGTATTTT | CATSGGRVTDTQYF
- | TRBD2 | TRBJ2-3 | TRBV6-5 | TGTGCCAGCAGTTACGGAGCGGGGGGTGTCACAGATACGCAGTATTTT | CASSYGAGGVTDTQYF
- | - | TRBJ2-5 | TRBV6-4 | TGTGCCAGCAGTGACTCTCGGACTCAAGAGACCCAGTACTTC | CASSDSRTQETQYF
- | TRBD2 | TRBJ2-2 | TRBV5-1 | TGCGCCAGCAGCTTGGCCCAAGGTAGCGGGAGGGCCGGGGAGCTGTTTTTT | CASSLAQGSGRAGELFF
- | - | TRBJ1-2 | TRBV6-6 | TGTGCCAGCAGTTACGCGGCAGACTATGGCTACACCTTC | CASSYAADYGYTF
- | TRBD2 | TRBJ2-7 | TRBV7-9 | TGTGCCAGCAACGAGCGGGGGGTAGCCTACGAGCAGTACTTC | CASNERGVAYEQYF